Following are 3 T cell receptor beta chains from one sample sequenced in a study of blood T cell repertoires in COVID-19. Measured with immunoSEQ multiplex PCR; TCRdb has only the in-frame clones, and not every one. The sample holds approximately 220,000 clones, around 89% seen once. Sequences were obtained from PBMCs or T cells enriched from blood (not recorded which). The receptors come from a woman aged 25 to 39 who had recovered from COVID-19.

The V and J genes are TRBV18 and TRBJ2-3, with 8 positions matching TRBD1. This CDR3 region has 15 residues. V dropped 5 bases and J dropped 6; count of bases not matched to a gene: 10. In germline, CDR1 is KGHSH, CDR2 LQKENI. CDR3 loop: CASSARTGRADTQYF. CDR3 DNA: TGTGCCAGCTCAGCGCGGACAGGGCGGGCGGATACGCAGTATTTT.

V is TRBV7-2 and J is TRBJ2-7, with D perhaps matching TRBD1 (6 bases). This CDR3 spans 15 amino acids. Germline assignment: CDR1 SGHTA and CDR2 FQGNSA. V was clipped by 1 base and J by 4 bases, with 14 bases between them. CDR3 nucleotide sequence: TGTGCCAGCAGCTTAGTAGGACAGCGGAAATACGAGCAGTACTTC. It translates to CASSLVGQRKYEQYF.

The V gene is TRBV6-5, the J gene TRBJ1-2; the match to TRBD1 covers 9 bases. The CDR3 spans 15 residues. CDR1 and CDR2 (germline): MNHEY, SVGAGI. The junction had 11 bases not matched to a gene; V was cut back by 6 bases and J by 6 bases. The CDR3, as DNA: TGTGCCAGCAGCGACCCTGGACAGGGGACTAATGGCTACACCTTC. It codes for CASSDPGQGTNGYTF.